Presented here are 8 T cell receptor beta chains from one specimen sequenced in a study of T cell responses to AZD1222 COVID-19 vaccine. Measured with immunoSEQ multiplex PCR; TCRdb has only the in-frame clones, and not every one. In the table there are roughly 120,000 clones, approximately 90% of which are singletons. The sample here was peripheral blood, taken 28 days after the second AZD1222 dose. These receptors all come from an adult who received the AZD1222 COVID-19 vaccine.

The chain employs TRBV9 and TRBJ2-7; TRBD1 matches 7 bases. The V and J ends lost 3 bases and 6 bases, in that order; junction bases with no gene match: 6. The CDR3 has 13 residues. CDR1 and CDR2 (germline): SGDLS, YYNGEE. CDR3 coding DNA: TGTGCCAGCAGCGCCGGGACAGCTTCCGAGCAGTACTTC. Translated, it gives CASSAGTASEQYF.

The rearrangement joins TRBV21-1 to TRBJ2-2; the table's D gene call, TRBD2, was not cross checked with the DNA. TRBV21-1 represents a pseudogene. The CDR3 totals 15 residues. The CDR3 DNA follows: TGTGCCAGCAGCAAAACCCGATGCGGGAGGTGTGAGCTGTTTTTT. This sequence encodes CASSKTRCGRCELFF.

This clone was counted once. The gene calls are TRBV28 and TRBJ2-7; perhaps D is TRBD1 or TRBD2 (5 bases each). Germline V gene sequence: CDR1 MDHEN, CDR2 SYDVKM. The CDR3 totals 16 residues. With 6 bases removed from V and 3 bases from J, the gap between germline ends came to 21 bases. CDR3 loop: CASRIPTRDGDYEQYF. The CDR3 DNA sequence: TGTGCCAGCAGGATACCCACCCGGGACGGAGACTACGAGCAGTACTTC.

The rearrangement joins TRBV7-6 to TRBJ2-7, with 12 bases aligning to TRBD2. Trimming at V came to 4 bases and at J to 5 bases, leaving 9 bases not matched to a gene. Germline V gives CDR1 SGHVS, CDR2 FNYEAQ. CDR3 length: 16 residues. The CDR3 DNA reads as TGTGCCAGCAGCTCCTCCCCTAGCGGGAGGGCTCACGAGCAGTACTTC. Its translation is CASSSSPSGRAHEQYF.

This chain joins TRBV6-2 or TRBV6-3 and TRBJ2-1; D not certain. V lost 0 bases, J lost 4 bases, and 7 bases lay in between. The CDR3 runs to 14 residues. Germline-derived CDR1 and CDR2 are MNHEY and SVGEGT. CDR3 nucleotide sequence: TGTGCCAGCAGTTACTCAGGTTTATACAATGAGCAGTTCTTC. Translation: CASSYSGLYNEQFF.

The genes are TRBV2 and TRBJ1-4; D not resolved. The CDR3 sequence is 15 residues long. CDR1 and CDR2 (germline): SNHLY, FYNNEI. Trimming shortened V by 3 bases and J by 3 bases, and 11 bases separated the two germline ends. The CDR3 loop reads CASSESAASNEKLFF. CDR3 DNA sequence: TGTGCCAGCAGTGAGTCGGCAGCCTCTAATGAAAAACTGTTTTTT.

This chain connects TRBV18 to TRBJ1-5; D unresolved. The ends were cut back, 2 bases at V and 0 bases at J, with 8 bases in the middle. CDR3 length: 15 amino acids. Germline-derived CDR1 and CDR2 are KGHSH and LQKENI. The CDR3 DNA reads TGTGCCAGCTCACCATTGACTGGTAGCAATCAGCCCCAGCATTTT. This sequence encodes CASSPLTGSNQPQHF.

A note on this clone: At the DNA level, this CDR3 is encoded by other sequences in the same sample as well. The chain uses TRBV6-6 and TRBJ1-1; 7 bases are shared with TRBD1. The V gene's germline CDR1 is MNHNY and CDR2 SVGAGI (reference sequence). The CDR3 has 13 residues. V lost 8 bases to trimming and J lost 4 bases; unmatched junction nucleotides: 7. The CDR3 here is CASSRQGGTEAFF. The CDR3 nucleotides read TGTGCCAGCTCTCGACAGGGAGGCACTGAAGCTTTCTTT.